The present T cell receptor beta chain was sequenced within a study of early T cells in non-severe SARS-CoV-2 infection. This clonotype was seen ten or more times. In TCRdb, the 5' RACE reads were re-called with MiXCR into one record per CDR3 protein. The table shows around 80,000 distinct CDR3 sequences, with less than 15% occurring only once. Germline V CDR1 and CDR2: MDHEN, SYDVKM. The CDR3 loop spans 15 amino acids. V lost 5 bases, J lost 4 bases, and 15 bases lay in between. This receptor was taken from an adult who was a healthcare worker with PCR-confirmed SARS-CoV-2 infection or an uninfected control (not recorded which). The V and J genes are TRBV28 and TRBJ2-1, with TRBD2 as a possible D gene (6 bases). Sequencing was done on a sample of whole blood. The CDR3 spells CASSPLWGGYNEQFF. Written as DNA, the CDR3 is TGTGCCAGCAGTCCCCTCTGGGGAGGTTACAATGAGCAGTTCTTC.